Included here is one TCR beta chain sequence, with context. The target of this receptor is not known. No base qualities exist here, and no much larger clone lies one base off it. The immunoSEQ Assay, a bias-controlled multiplex PCR, was used to amplify TCRbeta CDR3 regions from genomic DNA. The published analysis was carried out like this. The number of nucleated cells in each sample was estimated from the amplification of reference gene primers within the assay. Sequence reads were collapsed and filtered to measure the absolute abundance of every unique TCRbeta CDR3 rearrangement. For each sample, productive Simpson clonality was calculated as the square root of Simpson's diversity index over productive rearrangements. Entries here come from immuneACCESS through TCRdb and include only in-frame sequences with V and J called. Some clones fail to appear in such tables; in the studies checked, an unresolved V gene covers under half of the shortfall, and the cause of the remainder is unknown. D and trimming come from the DNA, and the V and J calls and clone size come from that table. The sample table shows 150,000 to 180,000 clones, and less than 95% are seen once. The ten largest clones take up roughly 0.54% of the sample.

This record belongs to a study of blood T cell repertoires in COVID-19 (dated by TCRdb to the early 2020s). About the full investigation: Collaborator samples came from the United States, Italy and Spain and covered acute and convalescent phases of COVID-19. Where HLA class I and class II types were available, the types were taken from metadata supplied by the sample provider, not from assay-based typing. The sample metadata nearly always contained a de-identified subject ID, COVID-19 status, age in years and sex. The samples were drawn from two sources: the first 160 participants of the ongoing ImmuneRACE study, and over 1,000 subjects contributed by 6 global collaborators. The repertoires were released in a freely available public database intended as a resource for research on the immune response to SARS-CoV-2. The dataset comprised deeply sampled blood TCRbeta repertoires from subjects exposed to, actively infected with, or recovered from COVID-19. The prospective study material was composed of cDNA or gDNA derived from T cells, B-cell-depleted T cells, or PBMCs.

Paper-wide results and their limitations: The quantity of clinical and demographic metadata differed by source and by participant and was supplied without curation.

Collaborating institutions collected whole blood in K2EDTA tubes following their own protocols. For TCRbeta analysis, collaborators shipped samples in one of three forms: frozen whole blood, isolated PBMCs, or DNA extracted from either of those sample types. V sheds 5 bases and J sheds 4 bases, leaving 17 bases between their ends. CDR1 is given as MNHEY and CDR2 as SVGAGI, both from the germline V gene. Measured from the cysteine to the phenylalanine, the CDR3 is 15 residues long. Of all the DNA, just the CDR3 is kept, 45 bases in frame from base 1. The source material was peripheral blood. Rearrangement joined TRBV6-5 to TRBJ1-1, and the D gene may be TRBD1, 5 bases matching. This TCR was sampled from a man over 45 with acute or convalescent COVID-19. The DNA sequence is as follows: TGTGCCAGCAGTCCCTGGGGGGGAGGATCCACTGAAGCTTTCTTT. It codes for CASSPWGGGSTEAFF.